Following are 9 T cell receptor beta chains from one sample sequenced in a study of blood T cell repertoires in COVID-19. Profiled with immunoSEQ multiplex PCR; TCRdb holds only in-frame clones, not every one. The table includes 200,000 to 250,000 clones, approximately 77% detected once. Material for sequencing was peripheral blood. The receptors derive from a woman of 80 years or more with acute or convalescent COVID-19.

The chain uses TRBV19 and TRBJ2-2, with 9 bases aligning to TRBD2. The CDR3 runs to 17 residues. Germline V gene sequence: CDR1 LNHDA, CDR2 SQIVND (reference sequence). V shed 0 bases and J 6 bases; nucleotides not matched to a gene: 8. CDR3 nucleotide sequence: TGTGCCAGTAGTATAGATTTTGGGGCTAGCGGGGCCGGGGAGCTGTTTTTT. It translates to CASSIDFGASGAGELFF.

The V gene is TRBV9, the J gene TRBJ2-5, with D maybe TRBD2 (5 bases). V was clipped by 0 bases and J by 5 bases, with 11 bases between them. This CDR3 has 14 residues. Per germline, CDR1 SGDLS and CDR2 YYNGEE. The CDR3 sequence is CASSVGHGVETQYF. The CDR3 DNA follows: TGTGCCAGCAGCGTAGGTCACGGGGTGGAGACCCAGTACTTC.

CDR3: CASSQAVKRGAYNEQFF. CDR3 DNA sequence: TGTGCCAGCAGCCAAGCGGTGAAGCGGGGGGCTTACAATGAGCAGTTCTTC. This chain uses TRBV4-2 with TRBJ2-1, with TRBD2 matching 9 bases. The CDR3 extends over 17 amino acids. V was pared by 1 base and J by 4 bases, with 8 bases of the junction left unmatched. In germline, CDR1 is LGHNA, CDR2 YNFKEQ.

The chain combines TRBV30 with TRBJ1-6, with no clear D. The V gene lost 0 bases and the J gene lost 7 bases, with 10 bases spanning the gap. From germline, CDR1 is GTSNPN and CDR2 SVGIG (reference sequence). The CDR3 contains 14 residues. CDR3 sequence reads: CAWSVPGTNSPLHF. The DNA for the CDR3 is TGTGCCTGGAGTGTACCGGGAACCAATTCACCCCTCCACTTT.

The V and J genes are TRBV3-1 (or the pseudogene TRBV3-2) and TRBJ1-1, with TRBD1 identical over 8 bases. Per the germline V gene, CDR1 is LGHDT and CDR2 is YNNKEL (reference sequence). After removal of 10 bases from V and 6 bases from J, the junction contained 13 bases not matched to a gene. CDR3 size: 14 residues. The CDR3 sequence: CATTRTGRGSEAFF. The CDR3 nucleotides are TGTGCCACCACCCGGACAGGGAGAGGATCTGAAGCTTTCTTT.

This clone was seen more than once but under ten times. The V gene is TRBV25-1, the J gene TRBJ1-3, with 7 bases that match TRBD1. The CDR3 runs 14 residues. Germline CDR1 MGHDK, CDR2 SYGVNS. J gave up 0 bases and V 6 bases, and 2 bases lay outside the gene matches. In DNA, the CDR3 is TGTGCCAGCAGCCCAGGGGGCTCTGGAAACACCATATATTTT. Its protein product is CASSPGGSGNTIYF.

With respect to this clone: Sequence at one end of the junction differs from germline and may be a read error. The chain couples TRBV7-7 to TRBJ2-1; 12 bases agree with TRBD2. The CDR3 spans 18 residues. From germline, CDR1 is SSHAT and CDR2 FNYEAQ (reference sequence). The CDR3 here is CASSSRTSGTSSYNEQFF. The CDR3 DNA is TGTGCTAGCAGCTCCAGGACTAGCGGGACCAGCTCCTACAATGAGCAGTTCTTC.

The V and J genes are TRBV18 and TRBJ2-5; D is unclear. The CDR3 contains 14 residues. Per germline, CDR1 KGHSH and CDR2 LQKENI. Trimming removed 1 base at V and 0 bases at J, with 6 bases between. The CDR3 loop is CASSPRRDQETQYF. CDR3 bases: TGTGCCAGCTCACCACGTCGGGACCAAGAGACCCAGTACTTC.

Here the CDR3 reads CASSLPDTRGETQYF. The CDR3 DNA reads TGTGCCAGCAGCCTTCCAGACACCCGGGGGGAGACCCAGTACTTC. This chain connects TRBV3-1 (or the pseudogene TRBV3-2) to TRBJ2-5, with D possibly being TRBD2 (6 bases). This CDR3 has 15 amino acids. Germline assignment: CDR1 LGHDT and CDR2 YNNKEL (reference sequence). V was cut by 4 bases and J by 5 bases, with 17 bases left in between.